Below are 32 T cell receptor beta chains sequenced from a single sample in a study of cytomegalovirus exposure and HLA in healthy donors. Vbeta (60) and Jbeta (13) primers were used in the PCR. Produced via immunoSEQ multiplex PCR; TCRdb's table is partial and in-frame only. Of under 200,000 clones in the sample, 75% are singletons; the top ten hold roughly 7.1%. The sample was PBMCs. These TCRs come from a woman aged 35 to 49 in good health and CMV-seropositive.

The CDR3 loop is CASRAGGAGANVLTF. The CDR3 DNA reads TGTGCCAGCAGGGCGGGGGGAGCCGGGGCCAACGTCCTGACTTTC. The V call is TRBV27, the J call TRBJ2-6; 8 bases align to TRBD2. CDR3 length equals 15 residues. Trimming removed 6 bases from V and 4 bases from J; junction bases left unmatched: 5. The germline CDR1 and CDR2 sequences are MNHEY and SMNVEV (reference sequence). Full variable domain (outside the CDR3, taken from reference TRBV27 and TRBJ2-6): EAQVTQNPRYLITVTGKKLTVTCSQNMNHEYMSWYRQDPGLGLRQIYYSMNVEVTDKGDVPEGYKVSRKEKRNFPLILESPSPNQTSLYFCASRAGGAGANVLTFGAGSRLTVL.

This chain uses TRBV2 with TRBJ2-7, with 8 bases matching TRBD1. CDR1 and CDR2 (germline): SNHLY, FYNNEI. The CDR3 is 14 amino acids. The J segment lost 5 bases and the V segment lost 7 bases, leaving 10 bases of the junction unmatched. The CDR3 sequence: CASNPSGQVHEQYF. CDR3 nucleotides: TGTGCCAGCAACCCCTCGGGACAGGTACACGAGCAGTACTTC.

The CDR3: CASSPGLANQETQYF. For the CDR3, the DNA is TGTGCCAGCAGCCCGGGACTAGCGAACCAAGAGACCCAGTACTTC. V is TRBV9 and J is TRBJ2-5; 10 nucleotides line up with TRBD2. Germline CDR1 SGDLS, CDR2 YYNGEE. The V gene end was trimmed by 4 bases and the J gene end by 0 bases; junction bases not matched to a gene: 3. This CDR3 region has 15 residues.

This sequence joins TRBV19 and TRBJ2-1; tentative D call: TRBD1 (6 bases). Germline V gene sequence: CDR1 LNHDA, CDR2 SQIVND (reference sequence). Trimming took 5 bases from V and 6 from J, leaving 11 bases between them. The CDR3 spans 13 residues. The CDR3 nucleotides read TGTGCCAGTAGTGGGGGCTATCCCAATGAGCAGTTCTTC. This gives the protein CASSGGYPNEQFF.

The sample holds one count of this clone. The chain couples TRBV30 to TRBJ2-1, with D uncertain. Trimming pared 2 bases from V and 4 bases from J, leaving 6 bases between. Germline-derived CDR1 and CDR2 are GTSNPN and SVGIG (reference sequence). The CDR3 length is 12 residues. CDR3 bases: TGTGCCTGGAGTTCAACATACAATGAGCAGTTCTTC. Translation gives CAWSSTYNEQFF.

This clone was picked up one time. The V and J genes are TRBV19 and TRBJ2-1; possibly TRBD2 for D (5 bases). CDR1 and CDR2 (germline): LNHDA, SQIVND (reference sequence). The length of the CDR3 is 13 residues. V was pared by 7 bases and J by 6 bases, with 13 bases between. CDR3 residues: CASKASGGNEQFF. CDR3 bases: TGTGCCAGTAAAGCGTCCGGAGGCAATGAGCAGTTCTTC. The full variable domain, its missing parts supplied by reference TRBV19 and TRBJ2-1, is DGGITQSPKYLFRKEGQNVTLSCEQNLNHDAMYWYRQDPGQGLRLIYYSQIVNDFQKGDIAEGYSVSREKKESFPLTVTSAQKNPTAFYLCASKASGGNEQFFGPGTRLTVL.

This chain connects TRBV18 to TRBJ2-3, with D perhaps matching TRBD2 (7 bases). The CDR3 sequence is 16 residues long. Trimming removed 3 bases from V and 3 bases from J, with 16 bases in between. The germline gives CDR1 KGHSH, CDR2 LQKENI. The CDR3 DNA reads TGTGCCAGCTCACCTCGCGGGGGACAAATAACAGATACGCAGTATTTT. Its protein is CASSPRGGQITDTQYF.

The chain joins TRBV27 to TRBJ2-1; 9 bases are a match to TRBD2. This CDR3 comprises 16 residues. V lost 3 bases, J lost 1 base, and 4 bases stayed unmatched. Germline V gene sequence: CDR1 MNHEY, CDR2 SMNVEV (reference sequence). The CDR3 sequence: CASSLRLAGSYNEQFF. As DNA, the CDR3 is TGTGCCAGCAGTTTGCGGCTAGCGGGATCCTACAATGAGCAGTTCTTC.

Only one count was recorded for this clone. The rearrangement links TRBV7-2 to TRBJ2-1, with TRBD2 matching over 9 bases. From germline, CDR1 is SGHTA and CDR2 FQGNSA. With 5 bases clipped from V and 6 bases from J, the junction kept 5 bases outside the gene matches. The CDR3 loop spans 14 amino acids. CDR3: CASSDIAGVNEQFF. In nucleotides, the CDR3 is TGTGCCAGCAGCGACATAGCGGGAGTCAATGAGCAGTTCTTC.

This clone occurred once. The chain carries TRBV10-1 and TRBJ1-5; TRBD1 matches 9 bases. V was clipped by 7 bases and J by 1 base; unmatched bases: 5. CDR1 and CDR2 (germline): WNHNN, SYGVQD (reference sequence). The length of the CDR3 is 15 residues. CDR3 amino acids: CASTTGGASNQPQHF. The CDR3 coding sequence is TGCGCCAGCACAACAGGGGGCGCGAGCAATCAGCCCCAGCATTTT.

The J gene is TRBJ2-3, the V gene TRBV5-1, with 10 bases lining up with TRBD2. This CDR3 contains 18 residues. Losses at the gene ends were 1 base for V and 3 bases for J; bases not matched to a gene: 11. Germline V gene sequence: CDR1 SGHRS, CDR2 YFSETQ. The CDR3 reads CASSLTLLAGGGTDTQYF. CDR3 bases: TGCGCCAGCAGCTTGACCCTCTTAGCGGGAGGCGGGACAGATACGCAGTATTTT.

V is TRBV4-2 and J is TRBJ1-4; D remains ambiguous. Germline V gene sequence: CDR1 LGHNA, CDR2 YNFKEQ. This CDR3 has 13 residues. V was clipped by 4 bases and J by 8 bases, with 11 bases between them. CDR3 amino acids: CASSREAREKLFF. In nucleotides, the CDR3 is TGTGCCAGCAGCCGGGAGGCAAGAGAAAAACTGTTTTTT.

The CDR3 region is CASSLEAYEQYF. CDR3 nucleotides: TGTGCCAGCAGTTTAGAGGCGTACGAGCAGTACTTC. The rearrangement uses TRBV28 and TRBJ2-7; D is unresolved. The CDR3 totals 12 residues. Trimming shortened V by 2 bases and J by 4 bases, and 6 bases separated the two germline ends. Germline CDR1 reads MDHEN; CDR2 reads SYDVKM.

The rearrangement uses TRBV10-3 and TRBJ2-3; 9 positions agree with TRBD2. Germline V gives CDR1 ENHRY, CDR2 SYGVKD. The length of the CDR3 is 15 residues. V was clipped by 2 bases and J by 6 bases; unmatched bases: 6. CDR3 protein: CAISEPGLAGDTQYF. The CDR3 DNA reads TGTGCCATCAGTGAGCCGGGACTAGCAGGGGATACGCAGTATTTT.

CDR3 coding DNA: TGTGCCAGCAGTTTAGGGGGGAACGGTAAACTGTTTTTT. It translates to CASSLGGNGKLFF. The J gene is TRBJ1-4, the V gene TRBV28; maybe TRBD1 (5 bases). The CDR3 runs 13 residues. Germline CDR1 and CDR2: MDHEN and SYDVKM. V lost 2 bases and J lost 11, with 12 bases in between.

V usage is TRBV10-3 and J usage is TRBJ2-1; 10 nucleotides align to TRBD2. The trim removed 10 bases at V and 9 bases at J, leaving 15 bases unmatched. The CDR3 has 15 amino acids. The germline gives CDR1 ENHRY, CDR2 SYGVKD. CDR3 in amino acids: CATGNLASGSSEQFF. CDR3 bases: TGTGCCACGGGGAATTTGGCTAGCGGGAGTAGTGAGCAGTTCTTC.

This chain connects TRBV7-6 to TRBJ2-7, with 7 bases fitting TRBD1. Losses at the gene ends were 1 base for V and 5 bases for J; bases not matched to a gene: 8. Germline V gene sequence: CDR1 SGHVS, CDR2 FNYEAQ. The CDR3 has 15 residues. CDR3 in amino acids: CASSLERDRADEQYF. The DNA of the CDR3 is TGTGCCAGCAGCTTAGAGAGGGACAGAGCAGACGAGCAGTACTTC.

The J gene is TRBJ2-1, the V gene TRBV23-1; 13 nucleotides align to TRBD2. TRBV23-1 is treated as an ORF (open reading frame) with a function not yet certain. This CDR3 has 15 amino acids. V gave up 4 bases and J gave up 5 bases; unmatched junction bases: 2. The CDR3 DNA sequence: TGCGCCAGCAGTCTAGGACTAGCGGGAGACAATGAGCAGTTCTTC. Its translation: CASSLGLAGDNEQFF.

The chain uses TRBV21-1 and TRBJ2-3; the DNA was not compared with TRBD1, the D call given in the table. TRBV21-1 corresponds to a pseudogene. This CDR3 is built from 16 residues. CDR3 amino acids: CASSKGGQGVADTQYF. CDR3 DNA: TGTGCCAGCAGCAAAGGAGGGCAGGGGGTGGCAGATACGCAGTATTTT.

This clone appeared once. As DNA, the CDR3 is TGTGCCAGCAGCCGGGGTTGGGGGACACCTTACAATGAGCAGTTCTTC. It yields the protein CASSRGWGTPYNEQFF. The gene calls are TRBV5-8 and TRBJ2-1, with TRBD1 as a possible D gene (6 bases). Trimming stripped 4 bases from V and 4 bases from J, with 18 bases between. From germline, CDR1 is SGHTS and CDR2 YDEGEE. CDR3 length equals 16 residues.

V is TRBV25-1 and J is TRBJ1-2; D is uncertain. The V end was cut by 3 bases, the J end by 4 bases, with 12 bases between. There are 14 residues in the CDR3. The germline V gene has CDR1 MGHDK and CDR2 SYGVNS. The CDR3 protein is CASSDFGEGYGYTF. The CDR3 DNA follows: TGTGCCAGCAGTGACTTCGGAGAGGGCTATGGCTACACCTTC.

This chain links TRBV6-1 with TRBJ2-3; the D gene is possibly TRBD2 (6 bases). The V and J ends lost 6 bases and 1 base respectively, with 8 bases between them. Germline V gene sequence: CDR1 MNHNS, CDR2 SASEGT. This CDR3 is 13 amino acids long. This chain's CDR3 is CASRDYGTDTQYF. DNA for the CDR3: TGTGCCAGCAGGGACTATGGCACAGATACGCAGTATTTT.

The rearrangement joins TRBV7-8 to TRBJ2-5, with TRBD2 as a possible D gene (5 bases). The end of the DNA fits TRBJ2-7 better, so the J call may be wrong. CDR1 is SGHVS and CDR2 is FQNEAQ in the germline V gene. This CDR3 is 13 amino acids long. CDR3 nucleotide sequence: TGTGCCAGCAGCGGTCGGGGTATCTACGAGCAGTACTTC. This gives the protein CASSGRGIYEQYF.

This clone showed up just once. The chain employs TRBV2 and TRBJ1-3, with D unresolved. The germline V and J ends were trimmed by 7 bases and 0 bases, with 13 bases remaining between them. Germline V gene sequence: CDR1 SNHLY, CDR2 FYNNEI. This CDR3 has 15 amino acids. The CDR3 is CASTSSAGSGNTIYF. The CDR3, as DNA: TGTGCCAGCACCTCCTCGGCAGGCTCTGGAAACACCATATATTTT.

The table lists this clone with a count of one. The rearrangement links TRBV30 to TRBJ2-1; D ambiguous. Trimming left V 7 bases short and J 6 bases short, with 16 bases between. The CDR3 spans 13 residues. Germline lookup yields CDR1 GTSNPN and CDR2 SVGIG (reference sequence). This CDR3 is CASDRVGPNEQFF. The CDR3 DNA reads as TGTGCCTCTGACCGGGTAGGCCCCAATGAGCAGTTCTTC.

The genes are TRBV6-5 and TRBJ1-2, with TRBD1 as a possible D gene (6 bases). The length of the CDR3 is 15 residues. Germline V gene lookup returns CDR1 MNHEY and CDR2 SVGAGI. V was clipped by 7 bases and J by 1 base, with 16 bases between them. The CDR3 DNA is TGTGCCAGCACTATCCGCCGGGACATTAACTATGGCTACACCTTC. Translation: CASTIRRDINYGYTF.

The chain has TRBV6-5 and TRBJ2-6, with a tentative D call TRBD1 (6 bases). The CDR3 runs 12 residues. With 8 bases removed from V and 5 bases from J, the gap between germline ends came to 7 bases. Germline assignment: CDR1 MNHEY and CDR2 SVGAGI. The CDR3 reads CASGGRANVLTF. The CDR3 coding sequence is TGTGCCAGCGGGGGCAGGGCCAACGTCCTGACTTTC.

The chain uses TRBV7-9 and TRBJ1-2; a weak D match, TRBD1 (5 bases). CDR1 is SEHNR and CDR2 is FQNEAQ in the germline V gene (reference sequence). Trimming removed 7 bases from V and 0 bases from J, with 12 bases in between. This CDR3 spans 14 amino acids. CDR3 amino acids: CASTRTGPNYGYTF. CDR3 nucleotide sequence: TGTGCCAGCACCAGAACAGGACCTAACTATGGCTACACCTTC.

This chain links TRBV7-2 with TRBJ1-2, with D unclear. Germline values: CDR1 SGHTA, CDR2 FQGNSA. The CDR3 covers 14 residues. Trimming stripped 2 bases from V and 1 base from J, with 8 bases between. The CDR3 sequence is CASSLNSFNYGYTF. The CDR3 bases are TGTGCCAGCAGCTTAAACAGTTTTAACTATGGCTACACCTTC. The variable domain in full, with the rest retrieved from reference TRBV7-2 and TRBJ1-2, is GAGVSQSPSNKVTEKGKDVELRCDPISGHTALYWYRQSLGQGLEFLIYFQGNSAPDKSGLPSDRFSAERTGGSVSTLTIQRTQQEDSAVYLCASSLNSFNYGYTFGSGTRLTVV.

The chain has TRBV6-5 and TRBJ2-4; 8 bases are a match to TRBD2. V shed 6 bases and J 1 base; nucleotides not matched to a gene: 5. CDR3 length: 15 amino acids. Looked up from germline, CDR1 is MNHEY and CDR2 is SVGAGI. The CDR3 coding sequence is TGTGCCAGCAGCAAGCGGGAGCCGGCCAAAAACATTCAGTACTTC. Protein: CASSKREPAKNIQYF.

The gene calls are TRBV7-9 and TRBJ2-7, with a weak D call TRBD1 (6 bases). Trimming took off 1 base at V and 2 bases at J, with 12 bases between the two ends. Germline V lookup: CDR1 SEHNR, CDR2 FQNEAQ (reference sequence). The CDR3 length is 15 residues. The CDR3 bases are TGTGCCAGCAGCTTAGTTTTCAGGGGAACCTACGAGCAGTACTTC. Amino acids: CASSLVFRGTYEQYF.

The gene calls are TRBV19 and TRBJ1-2; no clear D. CDR3 length: 15 amino acids. Trimming pared 7 bases from V and 0 bases from J, leaving 15 bases between. Germline-derived CDR1 and CDR2 are LNHDA and SQIVND (reference sequence). The CDR3 DNA is TGTGCCAGTAACACCGGAGGCACCTCTAACTATGGCTACACCTTC. This translates into CASNTGGTSNYGYTF.